A single sample is the source of the 19 T cell receptor beta chains below, sequenced in a study of CD8 T cells in Susac syndrome. Random hexamers served to reverse transcribe roughly 0.45 to 1 ug RNA. Via MiXCR, TCRdb re-called the immunoSEQ multiplex PCR reads, giving one row per CDR3 protein. Altogether about 190,000 distinct CDR3 sequences are present, more than 90% being singletons, with the ten largest covering approximately 0.098%. Source material: CD4+ T cells from PBMCs. All receptors come from a human donor with Susac syndrome.

The chain employs TRBV7-2 and TRBJ1-5; TRBD1 agrees at 9 bases. CDR3 length: 16 residues. Germline V gives CDR1 SGHTA, CDR2 FQGNSA. V shed 5 bases, J shed 0 bases, and the junction held 5 bases outside the gene matches. Here the CDR3 reads CASSKDRGYSNQPQHF. CDR3 bases: TGTGCCAGCAGCAAGGACAGGGGATATAGCAATCAGCCCCAGCATTTT. Together with reference TRBV7-2 and TRBJ1-5, the CDR3 gives the full variable domain: GAGVSQSPSNKVTEKGKDVELRCDPISGHTALYWYRQSLGQGLEFLIYFQGNSAPDKSGLPSDRFSAERTGGSVSTLTIQRTQQEDSAVYLCASSKDRGYSNQPQHFGDGTRLSIL.

This clonotype has more than one count but fewer than ten. The rearrangement links TRBV9 to TRBJ2-2; D gene unclear. Germline assignment: CDR1 SGDLS and CDR2 YYNGEE. CDR3 length equals 12 residues. The germline V and J ends were trimmed by 2 bases and 8 bases, with 7 bases remaining between them. The CDR3 loop reads CASSVGSGELFF. CDR3 sequence (DNA): TGTGCCAGCAGCGTGGGATCGGGGGAGCTGTTTTTT.

A single count supports this clonotype. The chain couples TRBV28 to TRBJ2-7; TRBD1 agrees at 10 bases. The CDR3 covers 16 residues. V was clipped by 5 bases and J by 5 bases; unmatched bases: 12. Germline V gene data show CDR1 as MDHEN and CDR2 as SYDVKM. The CDR3 region is CASSLGQGRIRNEQYF. DNA of the CDR3: TGTGCCAGCAGTCTGGGACAGGGGAGAATAAGGAACGAGCAGTACTTC.

The J gene is TRBJ2-6, the V gene TRBV25-1, with D possibly being TRBD1 (5 bases). The CDR3 spans 15 residues. V was clipped by 4 bases and J by 4 bases, with 11 bases between them. The germline V gene has CDR1 MGHDK and CDR2 SYGVNS. The CDR3 is CASSAQGTGANVLTF. In DNA form, the CDR3 reads TGTGCCAGCAGTGCTCAGGGTACCGGGGCCAACGTCCTGACTTTC.

The rearrangement joins TRBV6-2 or TRBV6-3 to TRBJ2-5, with TRBD2 identical over 10 bases. The V gene's germline CDR1 is MNHEY and CDR2 SVGEGT. The CDR3 is 15 amino acids. Germline trimming cut 6 bases from V and 1 base from J; bases unmatched to any gene: 5. The CDR3 DNA follows: TGTGCCAGCAGACCTAGCGGGGGACGCCAAGAGACCCAGTACTTC. Protein sequence: CASRPSGGRQETQYF.

The chain is built from TRBV15 and TRBJ2-3; TRBD2 agrees at 8 bases. The germline CDR1 and CDR2 sequences are LNHNV and YYDKDF (reference sequence). The CDR3 length is 16 residues. Losses at the gene ends were 0 bases for V and 3 bases for J; bases not matched to a gene: 5. The DNA of the CDR3 is TGTGCCACCAGCAGAGACGGGGGGGCCGCGACAGATACGCAGTATTTT. Protein sequence: CATSRDGGAATDTQYF.

V usage is TRBV7-8 and J usage is TRBJ2-3, with D perhaps matching TRBD2 (6 bases). The CDR3 sequence is 17 residues long. Trimming cost V 2 bases and J 1 base, with 16 bases left between them. The germline CDR1 and CDR2 sequences are SGHVS and FQNEAQ. This CDR3 reads CASSLISWGVRTDTQYF. The CDR3 DNA reads TGTGCCAGCAGCTTAATATCCTGGGGGGTTCGCACAGATACGCAGTATTTT.

The V call is TRBV30, the J call TRBJ1-6; unclear D gene. Per the germline V gene, CDR1 is GTSNPN and CDR2 is SVGIG (reference sequence). Trimming removed 5 bases from V and 6 bases from J, with 11 bases in between. This CDR3 contains 13 residues. The CDR3 sequence: CAWSEGGNSPLHF. As DNA, the CDR3 is TGTGCCTGGTCCGAAGGCGGTAATTCACCCCTCCACTTT.

This chain connects TRBV3-1 to TRBJ2-1; 14 bases line up with TRBD2. Germline values: CDR1 LGHDT, CDR2 YNNKEL (reference sequence). The CDR3 has 15 residues. Losses at the gene ends were 4 bases for V and 12 bases for J; bases not matched to a gene: 8. The CDR3 bases are TGTGCCAGCAGCCCGGGACTAGCGGGGGCCTCGGGGCAGTTCTTC. This translates into CASSPGLAGASGQFF.

The chain uses TRBV3-1 and TRBJ2-7, with 8 bases matching TRBD2. The CDR3 is 16 amino acids. Per germline, CDR1 LGHDT and CDR2 YNNKEL (reference sequence). Trimming cost V 0 bases and J 5 bases; bases outside gene matches: 9. The CDR3 spells CASSQDWTGGLDEQYF. DNA of the CDR3: TGTGCCAGCAGCCAAGATTGGACGGGGGGGCTCGACGAGCAGTACTTC.

V and J are TRBV25-1 and TRBJ2-5; TRBD1 aligns across 11 bases. With V trimmed by 8 bases and J by 5 bases, 4 bases remained unmatched. Germline loops: CDR1 MGHDK, CDR2 SYGVNS. CDR3 length: 13 residues. CDR3 sequence: CASADRGLETQYF. For the CDR3, the DNA is TGTGCCAGCGCGGACAGGGGGCTTGAGACCCAGTACTTC.

The CDR3 protein is CASSEKRIGNTEAFF. The CDR3 nucleotides read TGTGCCAGCAGTGAAAAAAGAATCGGTAACACTGAAGCTTTCTTT. The genes are TRBV6-1 and TRBJ1-1; D gene uncertain. The CDR3 spans 15 residues. Germline V gives CDR1 MNHNS, CDR2 SASEGT. V lost 2 bases and J 2 bases, leaving 12 bases between the germline ends.

V and J are TRBV6-2 or TRBV6-3 and TRBJ2-3, with 14 bases lining up with TRBD2. The CDR3 is 17 residues long. Germline CDR1 and CDR2: MNHEY and SVGEGT. Trimming at V came to 5 bases and at J to 1 base, leaving 5 bases not matched to a gene. CDR3 DNA sequence: TGTGCCAGCAGTCGGACTAGCGGGGGGCCGGGCACAGATACGCAGTATTTT. Translated, it gives CASSRTSGGPGTDTQYF.

This sequence joins TRBV3-1 and TRBJ2-3, with 8 positions matching TRBD2. Trimming cost V 3 bases and J 0 bases; bases outside gene matches: 5. The CDR3 sequence is 16 residues long. Germline CDR1 reads LGHDT; CDR2 reads YNNKEL (reference sequence). The CDR3 reads CASSQLAGVSTDTQYF. CDR3 in DNA: TGTGCCAGCAGCCAGCTAGCGGGTGTTAGCACAGATACGCAGTATTTT.

This chain uses TRBV29-1 with TRBJ2-7; the match to TRBD1 covers 7 bases. The CDR3 totals 16 residues. Germline lookup yields CDR1 SQVTM and CDR2 ANQGSEA. V shed 6 bases and J 3 bases; nucleotides not matched to a gene: 17. The CDR3, as DNA: TGCAGCGTCCTTTTTTCCACAGGACAGGCCTACTACGAGCAGTACTTC. Its protein product is CSVLFSTGQAYYEQYF.

This clonotype was detected only once. The gene calls are TRBV29-1 and TRBJ1-5; D ambiguous. Germline CDR1 reads SQVTM; CDR2 reads ANQGSEA. V shed 6 bases and J shed 0 bases, with 9 bases lying between them. The CDR3 contains 13 residues. The DNA of the CDR3 is TGCAGCGTGATGGTGGATAGCAATCAGCCCCAGCATTTT. Amino acids: CSVMVDSNQPQHF.

The chain joins TRBV29-1 to TRBJ2-1; 8 bases are shared with TRBD1. CDR3 length: 15 amino acids. Looked up from germline, CDR1 is SQVTM and CDR2 is ANQGSEA. V lost 7 bases and J lost 4; bases outside the gene matches: 12. CDR3 protein: CSAGNGQGDYNEQFF. Here the CDR3 DNA reads TGCAGCGCAGGAAATGGACAGGGAGATTACAATGAGCAGTTCTTC.

V and J are TRBV7-6 and TRBJ2-7; tentatively, D is TRBD2 (6 bases). The CDR3 runs 16 residues. Per the germline V gene, CDR1 is SGHVS and CDR2 is FNYEAQ. V lost 3 bases and J 3 bases, leaving 18 bases between the germline ends. CDR3: CASSFSTGTWGYEQYF. CDR3 in DNA: TGTGCCAGCAGCTTTAGTACCGGGACTTGGGGCTACGAGCAGTACTTC.

The chain combines TRBV7-7 with TRBJ2-5, with TRBD1 identical over 8 bases. J gave up 5 bases and V 8 bases, and 7 bases lay outside the gene matches. CDR1 SSHAT and CDR2 FNYEAQ come from the germline V gene (reference sequence). The CDR3 spans 13 residues. The chain's CDR3 is CASGVNRGETQYF. The DNA of the CDR3 is TGTGCCAGCGGCGTAAACAGGGGGGAGACCCAGTACTTC.